Below, one TCR beta chain is given with its context. Its target is not known. This record comes from a study of identical twins. Findings of the study overall: A lower insertion count was a feature of abundant cord blood beta clonotypes, with no such feature in memory repertoires.

TCRdb reprocessed the 5' RACE reads with MiXCR, giving one entry per CDR3 protein. The sample consists of 450,000 to 600,000 distinct CDR3 sequences, approximately 20% of them appearing once. A further study also used this sample, focusing on yellow fever vaccine responses in identical twins.

The TCR sequence derives from a woman aged 18-29 years in good health. The specimen sequenced was CD4+ T cells sorted from blood.

The CDR3 coding sequence is TGTGCCAGCAGTTACTCCTCAGCTGGCCAAGAGACCCAGTACTTC. Its protein is CASSYSSAGQETQYF. The genes are TRBV6-5 and TRBJ2-5; D gene ambiguous. The germline CDR1 and CDR2 sequences are MNHEY and SVGAGI. This CDR3 spans 15 amino acids. V was cut by 0 bases and J by 1 base, with 9 bases left in between.